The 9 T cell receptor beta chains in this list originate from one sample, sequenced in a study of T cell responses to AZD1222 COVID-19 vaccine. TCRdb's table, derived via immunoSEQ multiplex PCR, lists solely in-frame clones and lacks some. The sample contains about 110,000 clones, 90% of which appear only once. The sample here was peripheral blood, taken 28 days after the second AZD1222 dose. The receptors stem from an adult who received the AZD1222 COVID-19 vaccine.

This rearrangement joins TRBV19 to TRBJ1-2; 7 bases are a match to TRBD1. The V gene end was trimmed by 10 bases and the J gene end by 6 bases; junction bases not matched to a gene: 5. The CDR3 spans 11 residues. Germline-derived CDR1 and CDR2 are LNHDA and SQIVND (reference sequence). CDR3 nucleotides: TGTGCCACAAGGGGACAGAATGGCTACACCTTC. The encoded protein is CATRGQNGYTF.

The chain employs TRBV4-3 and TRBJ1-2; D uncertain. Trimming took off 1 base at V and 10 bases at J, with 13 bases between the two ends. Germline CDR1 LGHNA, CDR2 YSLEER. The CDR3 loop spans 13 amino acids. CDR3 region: CASSQGTRAVYTF. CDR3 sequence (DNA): TGCGCCAGCAGCCAAGGAACAAGGGCTGTCTACACCTTC.

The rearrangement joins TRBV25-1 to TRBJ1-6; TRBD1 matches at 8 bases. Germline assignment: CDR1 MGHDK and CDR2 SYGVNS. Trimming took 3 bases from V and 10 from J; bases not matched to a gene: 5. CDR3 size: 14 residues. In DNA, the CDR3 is TGTGCCAGCAGTGATTGGACAGGGCACTCACCCCTCCACTTT. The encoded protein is CASSDWTGHSPLHF.

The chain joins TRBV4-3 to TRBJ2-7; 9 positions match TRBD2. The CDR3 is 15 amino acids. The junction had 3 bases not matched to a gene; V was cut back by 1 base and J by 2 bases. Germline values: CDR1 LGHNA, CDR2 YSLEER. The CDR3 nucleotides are TGCGCCAGCAGCCAAGGACTAGCGGATGCCTACGAGCAGTACTTC. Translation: CASSQGLADAYEQYF.

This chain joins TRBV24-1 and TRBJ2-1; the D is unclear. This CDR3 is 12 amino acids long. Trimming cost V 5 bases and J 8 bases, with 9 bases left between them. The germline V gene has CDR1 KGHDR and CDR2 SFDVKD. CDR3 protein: CATSVRRDEQFF. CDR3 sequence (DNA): TGTGCCACCAGTGTCAGACGTGATGAGCAGTTCTTC.

The CDR3 nucleotides read TGTGCCAGCAGCTTCGAGCCTAATGAAGCTTTCTTT. It is translated as CASSFEPNEAFF. The chain couples TRBV11-2 to TRBJ1-1; D remains ambiguous. The germline V and J ends were trimmed by 3 bases and 7 bases, with 9 bases remaining between them. The CDR3 contains 12 residues. Germline V gives CDR1 SGHAT, CDR2 FQNNGV.

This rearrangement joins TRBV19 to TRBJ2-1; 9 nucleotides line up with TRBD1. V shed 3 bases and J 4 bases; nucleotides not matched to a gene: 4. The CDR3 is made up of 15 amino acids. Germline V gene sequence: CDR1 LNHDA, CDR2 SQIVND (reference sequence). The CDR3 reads CASSIPGQGYNEQFF. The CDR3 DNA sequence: TGTGCCAGTAGTATTCCGGGACAGGGTTACAATGAGCAGTTCTTC.

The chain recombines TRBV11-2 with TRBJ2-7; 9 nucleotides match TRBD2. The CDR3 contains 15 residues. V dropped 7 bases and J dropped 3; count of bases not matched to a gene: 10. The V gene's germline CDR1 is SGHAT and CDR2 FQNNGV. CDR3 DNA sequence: TGTGCCAGCACCATCGTAGCGGGGGACTTCTACGAGCAGTACTTC. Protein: CASTIVAGDFYEQYF.

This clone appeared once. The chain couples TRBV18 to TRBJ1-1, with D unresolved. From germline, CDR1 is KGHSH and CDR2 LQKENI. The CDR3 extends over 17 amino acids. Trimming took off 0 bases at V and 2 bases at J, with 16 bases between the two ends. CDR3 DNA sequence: TGTGCCAGCTCACCACCGAGCTCCCTAGGTTCCAACACTGAAGCTTTCTTT. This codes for CASSPPSSLGSNTEAFF.